These 25 T cell receptor beta chains came from one sample sequenced in a study of blood T cell repertoires in COVID-19 (dated by TCRdb to about 2020). Libraries came from the immunoSEQ multiplex PCR assay. This is the immuneACCESS table as TCRdb keeps it, with only in-frame sequences that have V and J called. A part of the clones is gone; compared with another copy, unresolved V genes explain less than half, and the rest is unexplained. Across this sample there are some 120,000 clones, with 86% seen only once. Roughly 5.4% of the sample lies in the top ten. The sample was peripheral blood. The receptor source for this set is a human donor in a cohort sampled during active COVID-19.

The chain has TRBV6-5 and TRBJ2-7; 9 bases agree with TRBD2. V lost 6 bases to trimming and J lost 7 bases; unmatched junction nucleotides: 10. The CDR3 spans 14 residues. CDR1 and CDR2 (germline): MNHEY, SVGAGI. The CDR3: CASSQGSGSREQYF. CDR3 sequence (DNA): TGTGCCAGCAGCCAAGGTAGCGGGAGCAGGGAGCAGTACTTC.

This chain uses TRBV6-6 with TRBJ2-3; D not certain. Trimming took 0 bases from V and 7 from J, leaving 17 bases between them. CDR1 is MNHNY, CDR2 SVGAGI, per germline (reference sequence). This CDR3 contains 16 residues. The CDR3 coding sequence is TGTGCCAGCAGTTACTCTCAAGCACCCACACTAAATACGCAGTATTTT. Translation: CASSYSQAPTLNTQYF.

The chain combines TRBV6-5 with TRBJ2-2; 7 bases agree with TRBD1. J was trimmed by 4 bases and V by 5 bases; bases with no gene match: 7. The CDR3 has 15 amino acids. In germline, CDR1 is MNHEY, CDR2 SVGAGI. In DNA form, the CDR3 reads TGTGCCAGCAGTCCGACAGGGCAGGGCACCGGGGAGCTGTTTTTT. It is translated as CASSPTGQGTGELFF.

V and J are TRBV2 and TRBJ2-7, with D possibly matching TRBD1 (6 bases). This CDR3 spans 13 amino acids. Germline loops: CDR1 SNHLY, CDR2 FYNNEI. Trimming took off 6 bases at V and 5 bases at J, with 14 bases between the two ends. CDR3 nucleotides: TGTGCCAGCAGCCTAAACAGGGCCGACGAGCAGTACTTC. It is translated as CASSLNRADEQYF.

The rearrangement links TRBV9 to TRBJ2-1; 13 bases fit TRBD2. After removal of 1 base from V and 3 bases from J, the junction contained 10 bases not matched to a gene. Germline V gives CDR1 SGDLS, CDR2 YYNGEE. This CDR3 is 19 amino acids long. The CDR3 region has the DNA TGTGCCAGCAGCGTATCAGGGACTAGCGGGAACGGAGTCTACAATGAGCAGTTCTTC. Translating it yields CASSVSGTSGNGVYNEQFF.

This chain joins TRBV28 and TRBJ2-3, with 8 bases lining up with TRBD2. Germline V gene sequence: CDR1 MDHEN, CDR2 SYDVKM. Losses at the gene ends were 6 bases for V and 3 bases for J; bases not matched to a gene: 5. The CDR3 runs to 14 residues. DNA for the CDR3: TGTGCCAGCAGATCGGGAGGGCCAACAGATACGCAGTATTTT. Its translation: CASRSGGPTDTQYF.

The chain recombines TRBV5-1 with TRBJ2-1; 8 positions match TRBD2. The CDR3 has 15 residues. V lost 2 bases, J lost 2 bases, and 3 bases stayed unmatched. Germline lookup yields CDR1 SGHRS and CDR2 YFSETQ. The CDR3 spells CASSLGGRTYNEQFF. Here the CDR3 DNA reads TGCGCCAGCAGCTTAGGCGGGAGGACCTACAATGAGCAGTTCTTC. Based on the CDR3 plus reference TRBV5-1 and TRBJ2-1, the full variable domain is KAGVTQTPRYLIKTRGQQVTLSCSPISGHRSVSWYQQTPGQGLQFLFEYFSETQRNKGNFPGRFSGRQFSNSRSEMNVSTLELGDSALYLCASSLGGRTYNEQFFGPGTRLTVL.

This chain uses TRBV30 with TRBJ2-7, with 8 bases aligning to TRBD1. The CDR3 extends over 14 amino acids. Germline CDR1 GTSNPN, CDR2 SVGIG (reference sequence). Germline trimming cut 4 bases from V and 1 base from J; bases unmatched to any gene: 6. In nucleotides, the CDR3 is TGTGCCTGGAATCCGGACAGGGTATCCTACGAGCAGTACTTC. Amino acid sequence: CAWNPDRVSYEQYF.

V is TRBV30 and J is TRBJ2-7, with a tentative D call TRBD1 (6 bases). The CDR3 has 13 residues. In germline, CDR1 is GTSNPN, CDR2 SVGIG (reference sequence). V gave up 0 bases and J gave up 6 bases, with 12 bases separating them. CDR3 region: CAWSVTGRGEQYF. CDR3 DNA: TGTGCCTGGAGTGTAACAGGCAGGGGCGAGCAGTACTTC. The full variable domain, its missing parts supplied by reference TRBV30 and TRBJ2-7, is SQTIHQWPATLVQPVGSPLSLECTVEGTSNPNLYWYRQAAGRGLQLLFYSVGIGQISSEVPQNLSASRPQDRQFILSSKKLLLSDSGFYLCAWSVTGRGEQYFGPGTRLTVT.

The chain is built from TRBV19 and TRBJ2-5; TRBD1 matches at 10 bases. Germline V gene sequence: CDR1 LNHDA, CDR2 SQIVND (reference sequence). The CDR3 is made up of 17 amino acids. V trimming: 1 base; J trimming: 0 bases; junction bases outside the gene matches: 5. The CDR3 sequence: CASSIGGQGMYQETQYF. CDR3 nucleotide sequence: TGTGCCAGTAGTATAGGGGGACAGGGGATGTACCAAGAGACCCAGTACTTC.

V and J are TRBV29-1 and TRBJ2-3; TRBD1 is a possible D gene (6 bases). The CDR3 extends over 13 amino acids. Germline-derived CDR1 and CDR2 are SQVTM and ANQGSEA. Trimming removed 6 bases from V and 3 bases from J, with 13 bases in between. CDR3 protein: CSVEMTGTDTQYF. In DNA form, the CDR3 reads TGCAGCGTGGAAATGACAGGTACAGATACGCAGTATTTT.

A single count supports this clone. J is TRBJ1-5 and V is TRBV7-2, with D unclear. From germline, CDR1 is SGHTA and CDR2 FQGNSA. Trimming cost V 2 bases and J 5 bases, with 10 bases left between them. CDR3 size: 14 residues. In DNA form, the CDR3 reads TGTGCCAGCAGCTTAAGACGGGGAGATCAGCCCCAGCATTTT. The encoded protein is CASSLRRGDQPQHF.

The chain recombines TRBV24-1 with TRBJ1-2; 9 nucleotides agree with TRBD1. Germline V CDR1 and CDR2: KGHDR, SFDVKD. The CDR3 covers 13 residues. V trimming: 5 bases; J trimming: 5 bases; junction bases outside the gene matches: 2. As DNA, the CDR3 is TGTGCCACCAGTGCGGGACAGGGTTATGGCTACACCTTC. Translation gives CATSAGQGYGYTF.

This clone was found a few times. The chain uses TRBV3-1 (or the pseudogene TRBV3-2) and TRBJ1-4; D is perhaps TRBD1 (5 bases). This CDR3 comprises 13 residues. The germline V and J ends were trimmed by 3 bases and 8 bases, with 10 bases remaining between them. CDR1 and CDR2 (germline): LGHDT, YNNKEL (reference sequence). The CDR3 bases are TGTGCCAGCAGCCACTTAGGGGTGGAAAAACTGTTTTTT. Translated, it gives CASSHLGVEKLFF.

The chain is built from TRBV23-1 and TRBJ2-7; D possibly corresponds to TRBD1 (6 bases). TRBV23-1 is an ORF for which the function is uncertain. V was cut by 4 bases and J by 0 bases, with 16 bases left in between. The CDR3 has 16 amino acids. The CDR3 DNA sequence: TGCGCCAGCAGTCTCCTCTACAGGGTAACCTCCTACGAGCAGTACTTC. It encodes CASSLLYRVTSYEQYF.

The CDR3 loop is CATSRSAGQGFHNEQFF. The DNA for the CDR3 is TGTGCCACCAGCAGAAGCGCGGGACAGGGGTTCCACAATGAGCAGTTCTTC. V gene TRBV15 combines with J gene TRBJ2-1, with TRBD1 matching over 10 bases. Per the germline V gene, CDR1 is LNHNV and CDR2 is YYDKDF (reference sequence). This CDR3 comprises 17 residues. V was pared by 2 bases and J by 5 bases, with 9 bases of the junction left unmatched.

The CDR3 DNA reads as TGTGCCAGCAGCGTAGCGGACAGGGCGGGGGACGAGCAGTACTTC. Translation gives CASSVADRAGDEQYF. The genes are TRBV9 and TRBJ2-7, with D perhaps matching TRBD1 (8 bases). Germline-derived CDR1 and CDR2 are SGDLS and YYNGEE. Trimming took off 0 bases at V and 5 bases at J, with 15 bases between the two ends. There are 15 residues in the CDR3.

The chain is built from TRBV9 and TRBJ2-3; 7 nucleotides match TRBD1. There are 17 residues in the CDR3. Trimming at V came to 4 bases and at J to 0 bases, leaving 11 bases not matched to a gene. Looked up from germline, CDR1 is SGDLS and CDR2 is YYNGEE. The CDR3 protein is CASSPRQGPSSTDTQYF. The DNA of the CDR3 is TGTGCCAGCAGCCCCAGACAGGGCCCCTCTAGCACAGATACGCAGTATTTT.

This chain's CDR3 is CASSHNTGELFF. The CDR3 DNA sequence: TGTGCCAGCAGCCATAACACCGGGGAGCTGTTTTTT. This chain links TRBV7-3 with TRBJ2-2; D gene ambiguous. V was trimmed by 5 bases and J by 2 bases, leaving 3 bases between them. In germline, CDR1 is SGHTA, CDR2 FQGTGA. The CDR3 covers 12 residues. Complete variable domain (other parts from reference TRBV7-3 and TRBJ2-2): GAGVSQTPSNKVTEKGKYVELRCDPISGHTALYWYRQSLGQGPEFLIYFQGTGAADDSGLPNDRFFAVRPEGSVSTLKIQRTERGDSAVYLCASSHNTGELFFGEGSRLTVL.

This sequence joins TRBV28 and TRBJ2-7; 8 bases fit TRBD1. Germline assignment: CDR1 MDHEN and CDR2 SYDVKM. The ends lost 4 bases at V and 2 bases at J; junction bases unmatched: 16. The CDR3 contains 18 residues. In nucleotides, the CDR3 is TGTGCCAGCAGTTCACTAGGGGGGACCGGACAGGGTACCTACGAGCAGTACTTC. Its protein product is CASSSLGGTGQGTYEQYF.

This rearrangement joins TRBV6-4 to TRBJ1-4; 7 bases align to TRBD1. The ends lost 7 bases at V and 8 bases at J; junction bases unmatched: 7. The CDR3 totals 13 residues. Germline V gene sequence: CDR1 MRHNA, CDR2 SNTAGT. The CDR3 DNA sequence: TGTGCCAGCACCGACAGGGCCCAGGAAAAACTGTTTTTT. Translating gives CASTDRAQEKLFF.

The chain uses TRBV11-3 and TRBJ2-1, with 7 bases identical to TRBD2. This CDR3 spans 16 amino acids. Trimming cost V 1 base and J 4 bases; bases outside gene matches: 7. From germline, CDR1 is SGHNT and CDR2 YENEEA. The CDR3 nucleotides are TGTGCCAGCAGCTTAGGGTTGGCGGGAGCTTACAATGAGCAGTTCTTC. Its translation is CASSLGLAGAYNEQFF.

This rearrangement joins TRBV6-5 to TRBJ1-3; D not certain. CDR3 length: 13 residues. With 3 bases removed from V and 4 bases from J, the gap between germline ends came to 7 bases. Germline V CDR1 and CDR2: MNHEY, SVGAGI. CDR3 loop: CASSYNTGNTIYF. The DNA for the CDR3 is TGTGCCAGCAGTTATAATACAGGAAACACCATATATTTT.

V and J are TRBV30 and TRBJ1-3, with D unclear. Germline CDR1 and CDR2: GTSNPN and SVGIG (reference sequence). The CDR3 runs 12 residues. The V end lost 2 bases, the J end lost 8 bases, and 10 bases lay between the germline ends. CDR3 sequence reads: CAWSSGVDTIYF. CDR3 bases: TGTGCCTGGAGTTCGGGTGTGGACACCATATATTTT.

V gene TRBV5-6 combines with J gene TRBJ2-3; D not resolved. The CDR3 contains 16 residues. The V end was cut by 0 bases, the J end by 2 bases, with 13 bases between. Germline V lookup: CDR1 SGHDT, CDR2 YYEEEE. This CDR3 is CASSLATTLSTDTQYF. The CDR3 region has the DNA TGTGCCAGCAGCTTGGCGACAACCCTTTCCACAGATACGCAGTATTTT.